These 18 T cell receptor beta chains came from one sample sequenced in a study of monozygotic twins with inflammatory bowel disease. TCRdb derives one entry per CDR3 protein from the 5' RACE reads, leaving out DNA. The listing records 300,000 to 400,000 distinct CDR3 sequences. Sample: blood. All receptors derive from a human donor with ulcerative colitis or Crohn's disease, or a healthy co-twin of an affected twin (not recorded which).

The gene calls are TRBV28 and TRBJ2-7; checking the TCRdb D call of TRBD2 is not possible without DNA. Germline CDR1 and CDR2: MDHEN and SYDVKM. CDR3 size: 15 residues. The CDR3 is CASSFSGRASYEQYF.

The rearrangement uses TRBV25-1 and TRBJ1-5. This CDR3 contains 14 residues. Germline CDR1 is MGHDK and CDR2 is SYGVNS. This chain's CDR3 is CASSDPERNQPQHF.

The chain joins TRBV18 to TRBJ2-5. The CDR3 is 12 residues long. Germline-derived CDR1 and CDR2 are KGHSH and LQKENI. The CDR3 protein is CASSPGFETQYF.

The CDR3 reads CASSKTRLTGVYEQYF. The chain employs TRBV21-1 and TRBJ2-7; absent DNA, TCRdb's TRBD1 call cannot be checked. TRBV21-1 is given as a pseudogene. The CDR3 is 16 residues long.

The chain has TRBV4-3 and TRBJ1-4; TCRdb's D call, TRBD1, is unchecked because there is no DNA. This CDR3 has 15 residues. Germline V gene data show CDR1 as LGHNA and CDR2 as YSLEER. The CDR3 spells CASSQDRVPNEKLFF.

The chain joins TRBV5-1 to TRBJ2-7. Germline loops: CDR1 SGHRS, CDR2 YFSETQ. CDR3 size: 14 residues. The CDR3 loop reads CASSLEPAAYEQYF.

The rearrangement links TRBV7-2 to TRBJ1-5; no DNA is available, so the TRBD1 call from TCRdb remains unchecked. The V gene's germline CDR1 is SGHTA and CDR2 FQGNSA. The CDR3 sequence is 15 residues long. The CDR3 sequence is CASSLRTGSNQPQHF.

This sequence joins TRBV7-2 and TRBJ1-6. Germline assignment: CDR1 SGHTA and CDR2 FQGNSA. The CDR3 length is 12 residues. CDR3: CASSLFNSPLHF. The whole variable domain, remainder taken from reference TRBV7-2 and TRBJ1-6, is GAGVSQSPSNKVTEKGKDVELRCDPISGHTALYWYRQSLGQGLEFLIYFQGNSAPDKSGLPSDRFSAERTGGSVSTLTIQRTQQEDSAVYLCASSLFNSPLHFGNGTRLTVT.

The V gene is TRBV28, the J gene TRBJ2-6. Germline CDR1 MDHEN, CDR2 SYDVKM. The CDR3 is made up of 20 amino acids. The CDR3 loop is CASSFARIRVKASGANVLTF.

The chain uses TRBV12-3 or TRBV12-4 and TRBJ2-5. The CDR3 covers 12 residues. The CDR3 here is CASNRFGETQYF.

The V call is TRBV4-3, the J call TRBJ1-2. Germline V gene lookup returns CDR1 LGHNA and CDR2 YSLEER. The CDR3 totals 13 residues. CDR3 amino acids: CASSQDEGYGYTF.

This chain connects TRBV7-2 to TRBJ1-5; TCRdb names TRBD1, which stays unverified in the absence of DNA. Germline V CDR1 and CDR2: SGHTA, FQGNSA. The CDR3 has 14 amino acids. CDR3: CASSLAPVNQPQHF.

The rearrangement uses TRBV11-2 and TRBJ2-3; TCRdb lists TRBD2, though no DNA is available to test this call. CDR3 length equals 14 residues. Germline values: CDR1 SGHAT, CDR2 FQNNGV. CDR3: CASSLGVAGVTQYF. The whole variable domain, remainder taken from reference TRBV11-2 and TRBJ2-3, is EAGVAQSPRYKIIEKRQSVAFWCNPISGHATLYWYQQILGQGPKLLIQFQNNGVVDDSQLPKDRFSAERLKGVDSTLKIQPAKLEDSAVYLCASSLGVAGVTQYFGPGTRLTVL.

The V and J genes are TRBV7-8 and TRBJ2-5; the TCRdb D gene call, TRBD1, has no DNA to confirm it. The CDR3 runs to 17 residues. The V gene's germline CDR1 is SGHVS and CDR2 FQNEAQ. The CDR3 loop reads CASSLPNLGQGWETQYF.

CDR3 protein: CASSLEGQGAYEQYF. This chain connects TRBV5-1 to TRBJ2-7; the TRBD1 assignment by TCRdb is unverifiable without DNA. From germline, CDR1 is SGHRS and CDR2 YFSETQ. The length of the CDR3 is 15 residues.

This rearrangement joins TRBV7-3 to TRBJ2-1. Germline V gives CDR1 SGHTA, CDR2 FQGTGA. The CDR3 extends over 14 amino acids. CDR3 protein: CASSLYNPDNEQFF.

The V and J genes are TRBV20-1 and TRBJ2-3. The CDR3 runs to 12 residues. CDR1 and CDR2 (germline): DFQATT, SNEGSKA (reference sequence). The CDR3 reads CSARLVSNTQYF.

The chain couples TRBV24-1 to TRBJ2-2. The CDR3 is made up of 12 amino acids. Germline V lookup: CDR1 KGHDR, CDR2 SFDVKD. The CDR3 protein is CATSEGTGELFF.